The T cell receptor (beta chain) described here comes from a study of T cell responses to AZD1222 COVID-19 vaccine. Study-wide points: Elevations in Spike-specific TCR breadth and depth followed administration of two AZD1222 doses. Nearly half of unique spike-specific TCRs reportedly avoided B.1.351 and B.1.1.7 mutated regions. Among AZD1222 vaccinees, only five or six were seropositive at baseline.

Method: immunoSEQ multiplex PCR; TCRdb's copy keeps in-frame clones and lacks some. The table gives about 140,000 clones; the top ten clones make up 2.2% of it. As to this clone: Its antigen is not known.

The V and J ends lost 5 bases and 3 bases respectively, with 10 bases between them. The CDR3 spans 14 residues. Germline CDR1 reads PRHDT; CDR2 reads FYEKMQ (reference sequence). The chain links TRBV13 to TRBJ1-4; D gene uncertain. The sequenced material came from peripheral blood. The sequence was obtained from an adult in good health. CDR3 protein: CASSPTPANEKLFF. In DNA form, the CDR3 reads TGTGCCAGCAGCCCGACACCTGCTAATGAAAAACTGTTTTTT.